This T cell receptor beta chain comes out of a study of blood T cell repertoires in COVID-19. Overall study: The United States, Italy and Spain supplied acute and convalescent COVID-19 samples. PBMCs, B-cell-depleted T cells, or T cells were the source of the cDNA or gDNA that made up the material.

Authors' analysis steps: Amplified reference gene primers provided the basis for estimating nucleated cell counts. Here immunoSEQ multiplex PCR was the method, and the copy in TCRdb shows in-frame clones only, minus some. The DNA gave D and trimming, while V, J and clone size come from that table. The sample records fewer than 120,000 clones, 82% being singletons. The CDR3 has 18 amino acids. Germline V CDR1 and CDR2: MNHEY, SMNVEV (reference sequence). V gave up 7 bases and J gave up 0 bases, with 24 bases separating them. This receptor was identified in an older woman with acute or convalescent COVID-19. Sequenced: peripheral blood. The chain carries TRBV27 and TRBJ1-2; D is possibly TRBD1 (5 bases). The CDR3 is CASTSLSSRALANYGYTF. The CDR3 DNA sequence: TGTGCCAGCACCTCACTCAGCTCCAGGGCCTTAGCTAACTATGGCTACACCTTC.